The T cell receptor (beta chain) under discussion was sequenced for a study of CD8 T cells in Susac syndrome. The study's findings and limits: It was acknowledged by the study that relatively few individuals were included in its TCR sequencing and HLA analysis.

Negative isolation was used for CD8+ and CD4+ T cells, and FACS enrichment was applied to TEMRA cells. Concerning this clonotype itself: Its antigen is undetermined.

This CDR3 has 14 amino acids. The germline V and J ends were trimmed by 6 bases and 2 bases, with 14 bases remaining between them. Germline assignment: CDR1 MDHEN and CDR2 SYDVKM. cDNA came from around 0.5 to 1 ug RNA primed by random hexamers. MiXCR, run by TCRdb on the immunoSEQ multiplex PCR reads, gives a single entry per CDR3 protein. The repertoire holds some 150,000 distinct CDR3 sequences, approximately 94% seen once, with about 0.19% in the top ten. The TCR sequence derives from a human donor with multiple sclerosis. The sequencing sample was made of CD8+ T cells from PBMCs. This chain uses TRBV28 with TRBJ2-7; D is uncertain. As DNA, the CDR3 is TGTGCCAGCAGCCCCCCGGGTGAAGCCTACGAGCAGTACTTC. This translates into CASSPPGEAYEQYF.